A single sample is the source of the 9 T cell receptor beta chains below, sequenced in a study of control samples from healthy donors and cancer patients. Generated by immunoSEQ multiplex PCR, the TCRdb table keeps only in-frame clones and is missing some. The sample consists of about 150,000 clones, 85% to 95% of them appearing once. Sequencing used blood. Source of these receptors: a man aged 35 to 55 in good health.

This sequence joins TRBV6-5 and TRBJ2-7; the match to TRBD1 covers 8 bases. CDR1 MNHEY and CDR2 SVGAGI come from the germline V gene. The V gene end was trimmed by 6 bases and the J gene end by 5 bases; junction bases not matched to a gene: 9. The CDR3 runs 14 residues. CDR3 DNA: TGTGCCAGCAGGGGGGTGGACAGGGCGCACGAGCAGTACTTC. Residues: CASRGVDRAHEQYF.

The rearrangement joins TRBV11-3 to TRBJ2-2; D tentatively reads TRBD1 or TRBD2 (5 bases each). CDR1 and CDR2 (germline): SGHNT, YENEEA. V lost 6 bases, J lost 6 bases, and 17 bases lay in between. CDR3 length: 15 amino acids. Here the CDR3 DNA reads TGTGCCAGCAGTATCGGGGCACTAGGGGCCGGGGAGCTGTTTTTT. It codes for CASSIGALGAGELFF. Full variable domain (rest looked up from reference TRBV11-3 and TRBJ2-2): EAGVVQSPRYKIIEKKQPVAFWCNPISGHNTLYWYLQNLGQGPELLIRYENEEAVDDSQLPKDRFSAERLKGVDSTLKIQPAELGDSAVYLCASSIGALGAGELFFGEGSRLTVL.

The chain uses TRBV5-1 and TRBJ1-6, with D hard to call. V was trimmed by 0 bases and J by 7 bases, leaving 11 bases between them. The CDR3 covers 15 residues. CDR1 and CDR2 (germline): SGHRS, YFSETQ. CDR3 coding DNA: TGCGCCAGCAGCTTGGCACAGATAGGGAATTCACCCCTCCACTTT. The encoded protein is CASSLAQIGNSPLHF.

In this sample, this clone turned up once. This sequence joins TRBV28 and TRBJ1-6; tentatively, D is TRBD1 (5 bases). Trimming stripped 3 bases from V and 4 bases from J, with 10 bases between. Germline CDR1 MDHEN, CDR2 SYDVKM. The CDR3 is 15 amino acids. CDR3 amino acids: CASSFSGGYNSPLHF. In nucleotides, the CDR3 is TGTGCCAGCAGTTTTTCCGGGGGGTATAATTCACCCCTCCACTTT. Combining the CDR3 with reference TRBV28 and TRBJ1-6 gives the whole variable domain DVKVTQSSRYLVKRTGEKVFLECVQDMDHENMFWYRQDPGLGLRLIYFSYDVKMKEKGDIPEGYSVSREKKERFSLILESASTNQTSMYLCASSFSGGYNSPLHFGNGTRLTVT.

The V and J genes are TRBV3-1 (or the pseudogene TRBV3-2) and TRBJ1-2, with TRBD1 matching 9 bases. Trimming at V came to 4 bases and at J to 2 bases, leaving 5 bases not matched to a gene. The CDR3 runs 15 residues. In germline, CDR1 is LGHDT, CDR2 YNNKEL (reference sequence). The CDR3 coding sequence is TGTGCCAGCAGCCCCTCAGGACAGGGGAACTATGGCTACACCTTC. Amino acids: CASSPSGQGNYGYTF.

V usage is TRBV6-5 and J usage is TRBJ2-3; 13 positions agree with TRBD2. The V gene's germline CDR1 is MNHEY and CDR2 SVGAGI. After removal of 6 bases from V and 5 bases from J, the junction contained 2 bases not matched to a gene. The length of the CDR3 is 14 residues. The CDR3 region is CASRLAGGGDTQYF. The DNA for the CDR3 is TGTGCCAGCAGACTAGCGGGGGGGGGAGATACGCAGTATTTT.

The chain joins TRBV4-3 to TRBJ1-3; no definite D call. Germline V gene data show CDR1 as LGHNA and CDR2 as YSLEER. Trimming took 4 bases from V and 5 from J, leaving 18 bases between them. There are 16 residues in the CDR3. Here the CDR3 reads CASSRTFLGPRNTIYF. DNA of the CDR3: TGCGCCAGCAGCCGGACCTTCCTGGGCCCCAGAAACACCATATATTTT.

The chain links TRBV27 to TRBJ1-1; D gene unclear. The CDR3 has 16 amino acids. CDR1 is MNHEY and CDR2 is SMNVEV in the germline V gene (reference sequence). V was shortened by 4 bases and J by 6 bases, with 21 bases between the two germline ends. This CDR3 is CASSWHPPPGRAEAFF. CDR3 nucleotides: TGTGCCAGCAGTTGGCATCCCCCCCCGGGCCGAGCTGAAGCTTTCTTT.

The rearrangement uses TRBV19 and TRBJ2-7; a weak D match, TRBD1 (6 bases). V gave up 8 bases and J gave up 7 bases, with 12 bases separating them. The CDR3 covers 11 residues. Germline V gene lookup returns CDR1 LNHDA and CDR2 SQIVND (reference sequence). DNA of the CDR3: TGTGCCAGTGGGACAATGCGAGAGCAGTACTTC. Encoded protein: CASGTMREQYF.